This TCR beta chain is from a study of cytomegalovirus exposure and HLA in healthy donors. The PCR had 60 Vbeta and 13 Jbeta primers. TCRdb's table, derived via immunoSEQ multiplex PCR, lists solely in-frame clones and lacks some. The table shows 100,000 to 150,000 clones, with roughly 80% occurring only once. Findings of the study overall: Presence/absence comparisons presumed near-even sequencing depth among donors. What a later analysis showed was that several of the most significant clusters appeared linked to common viral pathogens. Researchers catalogued under 200 TCR beta chains as cytomegalovirus-associated.

The CDR3 spans 16 residues. Trimming took off 5 bases at V and 4 bases at J, with 18 bases between the two ends. Germline V CDR1 and CDR2: MNHEY, SMNVEV (reference sequence). A few counts support this clone. Its antigen remains unidentified. Sequencing used PBMCs. This TCR came from a man aged 18-30 years in good health and CMV-seropositive. This rearrangement joins TRBV27 to TRBJ2-1, with D perhaps matching TRBD1 (6 bases). The CDR3 region has the DNA TGTGCCAGCAGTCCTGCCCGGGACACGGCATACAATGAGCAGTTCTTC. It translates to CASSPARDTAYNEQFF.